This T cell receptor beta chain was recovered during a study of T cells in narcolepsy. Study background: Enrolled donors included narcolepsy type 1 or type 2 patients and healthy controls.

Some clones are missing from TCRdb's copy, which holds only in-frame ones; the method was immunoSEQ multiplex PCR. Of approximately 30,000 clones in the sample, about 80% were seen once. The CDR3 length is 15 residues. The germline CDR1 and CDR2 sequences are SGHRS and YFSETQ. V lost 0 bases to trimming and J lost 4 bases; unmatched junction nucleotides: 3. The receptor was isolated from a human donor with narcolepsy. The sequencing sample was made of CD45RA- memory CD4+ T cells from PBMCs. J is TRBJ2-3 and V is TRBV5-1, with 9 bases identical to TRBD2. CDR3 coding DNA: TGCGCCAGCAGCTTGGCTAGCGGGGCCTCAGATACGCAGTATTTT. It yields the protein CASSLASGASDTQYF.